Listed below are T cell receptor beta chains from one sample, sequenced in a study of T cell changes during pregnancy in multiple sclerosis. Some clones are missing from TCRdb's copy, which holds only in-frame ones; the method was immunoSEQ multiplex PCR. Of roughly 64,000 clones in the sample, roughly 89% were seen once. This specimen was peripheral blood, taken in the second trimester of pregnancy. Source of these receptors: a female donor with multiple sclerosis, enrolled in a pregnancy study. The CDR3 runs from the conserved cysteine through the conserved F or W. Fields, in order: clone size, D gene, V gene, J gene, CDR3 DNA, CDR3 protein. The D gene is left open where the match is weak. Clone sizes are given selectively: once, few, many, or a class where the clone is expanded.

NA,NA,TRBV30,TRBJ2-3,TGTGCCTGGAGTTTACGGCGGAGCACAGATACGCAGTATTTT,CAWSLRRSTDTQYF
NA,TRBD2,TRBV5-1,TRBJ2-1,TGCGCCAGCAGCTTGTTGCGGGGGACGAACAATGAGCAGTTCTTC,CASSLLRGTNNEQFF
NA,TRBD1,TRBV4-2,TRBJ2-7,TGTGCCAGCAGCCAAGAGGGGACAGGGATTGGTTACGAGCAGTACTTC,CASSQEGTGIGYEQYF
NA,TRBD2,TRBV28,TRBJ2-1,TGTGCCAGCAGTTTCACGGATGGGAGGGTTCTGGGGCAGTTCTTC,CASSFTDGRVLGQFF
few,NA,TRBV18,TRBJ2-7,TGTGCCAGCTCACCAGGGCTTCTCGCCTACGAGCAGTACTTC,CASSPGLLAYEQYF
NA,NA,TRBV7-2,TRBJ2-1,TGTGCCAGCAGCGTCACAGGATCCAATGAGCAGTTCTTC,CASSVTGSNEQFF
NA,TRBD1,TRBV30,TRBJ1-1,TGTGCCAAGGACAGGGGGACTGAAGCTTTCTTT,CAKDRGTEAFF
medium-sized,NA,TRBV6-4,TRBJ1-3,TGTGCCAGCAGTGACGTCCGGGCAACGGAGGCAGGAAACACCATATATTTT,CASSDVRATEAGNTIYF
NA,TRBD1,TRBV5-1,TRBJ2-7,TGCGCCAGCAGCCCATGGACAGGGTCGGACGAGCAGTACTTC,CASSPWTGSDEQYF
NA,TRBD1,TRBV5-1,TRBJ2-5,TGCGCCAGCAGCCCGGGACAGGGGGCGTCGTCGACCCAGTACTTC,CASSPGQGASSTQYF
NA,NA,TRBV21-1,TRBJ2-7,TGTGCCAGCAGCTGCATTTGGCGGAGGGTCTACGAGCAGTACTTC,CASSCIWRRVYEQYF
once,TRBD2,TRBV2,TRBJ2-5,TGTGCCAGCAATGCCGGGACTAGCGGTACTACCCAGTACTTC,CASNAGTSGTTQYF
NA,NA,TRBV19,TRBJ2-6,TGTGCCACCCAGGCGGGCTCTGGGGCCAACGTCCTGACTTTC,CATQAGSGANVLTF
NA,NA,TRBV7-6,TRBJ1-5,TGTGCCAGCAGCTCGACAGATTTTCAGCCCCAGCATTTT,CASSSTDFQPQHF
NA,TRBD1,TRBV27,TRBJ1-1,TGTGCCAGCAGCCCGGGACAGGTGGGCACTGAAGCTTTCTTT,CASSPGQVGTEAFF
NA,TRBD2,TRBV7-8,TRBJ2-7,TGTGCCAGCAGCGGATTAGCGGGGTCCTACGAGCAGTACTTC,CASSGLAGSYEQYF
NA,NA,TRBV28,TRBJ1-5,TGTGCCAGCAGTTTTCCCGGGACAAATCAGCCCCAGCATTTT,CASSFPGTNQPQHF
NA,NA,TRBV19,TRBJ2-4,TGTGCCAGTAGTATAGATGGAGGGTTGGGTAACATTCAGTACTTC,CASSIDGGLGNIQYF
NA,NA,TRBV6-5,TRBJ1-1,TGTGCCAGCAGTTTTGAGGGCACTGAAGCTTTCTTT,CASSFEGTEAFF
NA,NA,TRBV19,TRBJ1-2,TGTGCCAGTAGTAAGTCCCGTGAGGGCGAGATTGGCTACACCTTC,CASSKSREGEIGYTF
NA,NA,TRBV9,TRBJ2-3,TGTGCCAGCAGCGTAGCCGGGGGGCGCACAGATACGCAGTATTTT,CASSVAGGRTDTQYF
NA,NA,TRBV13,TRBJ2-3,TGTGCCAGCAGCCCCCAAGGACAGAACACAGATACGCAGTATTTT,CASSPQGQNTDTQYF
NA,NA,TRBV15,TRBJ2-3,TGTGCCACCAGTTTCCTCAGGCTGAGCACAGATACGCAGTATTTT,CATSFLRLSTDTQYF
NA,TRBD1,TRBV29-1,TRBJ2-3,TGCAGCACGGACAGGGGGGTCGATACGCAGTATTTT,CSTDRGVDTQYF
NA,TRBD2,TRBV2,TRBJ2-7,TGTGCCAGCAGCGCCCCGGGACTAGCCTCCGAGCAGTACTTC,CASSAPGLASEQYF
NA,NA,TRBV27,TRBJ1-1,TGTGCCAGCTCAAACTGGGCAGGGGCTGAAGCTTTCTTT,CASSNWAGAEAFF
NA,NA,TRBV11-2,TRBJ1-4,TGTGCCAGCAGCTTAGACAGGGCTAGGGAAAAACTGTTTTTT,CASSLDRAREKLFF
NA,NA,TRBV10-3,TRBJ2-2,TGTGCCATCAGACCCCAGGGGAGAGCCACCGGGGAGCTGTTTTTT,CAIRPQGRATGELFF
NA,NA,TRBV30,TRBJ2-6,TGTGCCTGGAGTGTAGACCAGGGCACCAACGTCCTGACTTTC,CAWSVDQGTNVLTF
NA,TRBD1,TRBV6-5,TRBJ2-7,TGTGCCAGCAGTTACGCGACCGGGACAGGGTACGAGCAGTACTTC,CASSYATGTGYEQYF
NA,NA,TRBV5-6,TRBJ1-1,TGTGCCAGCAGCTCATACAGATCCGAAGCTTTCTTT,CASSSYRSEAFF
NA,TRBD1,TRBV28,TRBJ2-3,TGTGCCAGCAGTTTAGGGCAGGGGGCAGCAGATACGCAGTATTTT,CASSLGQGAADTQYF
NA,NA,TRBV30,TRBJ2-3,TGTGCCTGCCCCTTGGAGCGGAAGTTTCCTAGCACAGATACGCAGTATTTT,CACPLERKFPSTDTQYF
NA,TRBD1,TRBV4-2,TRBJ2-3,TGTGCCAGCAGCCAAGAAGGAGGGGGACAGGGGTTGCCAGATACGCAGTATTTT,CASSQEGGGQGLPDTQYF
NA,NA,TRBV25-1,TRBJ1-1,TGTGCCAGCAGTGCAGCGTTTTCTGAAGCTTTCTTT,CASSAAFSEAFF
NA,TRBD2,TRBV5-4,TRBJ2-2,TGTGCCAGCAGCTTGGATCTAGCGGGCGGGGGGGAGCTGTTTTTT,CASSLDLAGGGELFF
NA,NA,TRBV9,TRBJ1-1,TGTGCCAGCAGCGCCTCCCCTTCGGTGTTCTCGAACACTGAAGCTTTCTTT,CASSASPSVFSNTEAFF
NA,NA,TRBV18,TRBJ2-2,TGTGCCAGCTCACTAGGGACTCCTTCGAACACCGGGGAGCTGTTTTTT,CASSLGTPSNTGELFF
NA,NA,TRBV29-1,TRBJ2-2,TGCAGCGCCAGGGGCGGCGCAGGTGGGAACACCGGGGAGCTGTTTTTT,CSARGGAGGNTGELFF
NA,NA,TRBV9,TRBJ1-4,TGTGCCAGCTCCCCCGGAGGGTCGGGCGAAAAACTGTTTTTT,CASSPGGSGEKLFF
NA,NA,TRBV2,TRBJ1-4,TGTGCCAGCAGTGAGAACAGGGTTGGAGAAAAACTGTTTTTT,CASSENRVGEKLFF
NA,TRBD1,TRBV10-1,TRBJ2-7,TGCGCCAGCAGTCCAGGGACAGGCCATCACGAGCAGTACTTC,CASSPGTGHHEQYF
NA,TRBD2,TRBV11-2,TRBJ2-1,TGTGCCAGCAGCTCCAGGTTCCGGACTAGCTACAATGAGCAGTTCTTC,CASSSRFRTSYNEQFF
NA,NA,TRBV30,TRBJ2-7,TGTGCCTGGAGTGCCGGCGGGGTGAAGAGGTACGAGCAGTACTTC,CAWSAGGVKRYEQYF
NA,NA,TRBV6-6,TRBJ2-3,TGTGCCAGCAGTTACGAACGGGGGGCGATAGATACGCAGTATTTT,CASSYERGAIDTQYF
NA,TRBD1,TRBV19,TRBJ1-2,TGTGCCAGTAGTCGCTATACCGGGACAGGGATCTACTATGGCTACACCTTC,CASSRYTGTGIYYGYTF
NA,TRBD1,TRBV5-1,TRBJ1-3,TGCGCCAGCAGCTTGGGACAGGGGGCTCTAACTGGAAACACCATATATTTT,CASSLGQGALTGNTIYF
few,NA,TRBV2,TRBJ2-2,TGTGCCAGCAGTGTCGACTCCCCCACCGGGGAGCTGTTTTTT,CASSVDSPTGELFF
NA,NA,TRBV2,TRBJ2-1,TGTGCCAGCAAAGCGCCTACCTACAATGAGCAGTTCTTC,CASKAPTYNEQFF
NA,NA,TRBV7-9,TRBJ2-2,TGTGCCAGCAGCTTAGTACAGACCACCGGGGAGCTGTTTTTT,CASSLVQTTGELFF
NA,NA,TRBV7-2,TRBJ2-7,TGTGCCAGCAGCCCGGCTTCAGGGGTGAGCTACGAGCAGTACTTC,CASSPASGVSYEQYF
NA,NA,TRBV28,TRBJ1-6,TGTGCCAGCAGTTTATTCCGCAGGGTTGATTCACCCCTCCACTTT,CASSLFRRVDSPLHF
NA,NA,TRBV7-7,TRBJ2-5,TGTGCTAGCAGCTTAGCTCATAGCCTGGCCCAGTACTTC,CASSLAHSLAQYF
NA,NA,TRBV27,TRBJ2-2,TGTGCCAGCAGTTCCACCCCCCCCAGGGCGTTCACCGGGGAGCTGTTTTTT,CASSSTPPRAFTGELFF
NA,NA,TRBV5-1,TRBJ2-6,TGCGCCAGCAGGGCCCGCCTCTCTGGGGCCAACGTCCTGACTTTC,CASRARLSGANVLTF